This T cell receptor (beta chain) was retrieved from a study of beta chain features in type 1 diabetes. Overall study: When patients were set against healthy donors, age, gender and cell yields were similar. Study observations and caveats: Type 1 diabetes patients had moderately but significantly shorter TCRB CDR3s in all four CD4+ subsets.

A heparinised blood draw that averaged roughly 120 mL was obtained once from each donor. Using CD45RO/CCR7/CD25/CD127/CD95/CD27, CD4+ naive, central memory, regulatory and stem cell-like memory cells were sorted. Each population that was sorted was more than 98% pure. Concerning this clone: Its antigen is currently unknown.

V lost 3 bases and J lost 5; bases outside the gene matches: 7. The length of the CDR3 is 14 residues. Germline V gives CDR1 SGHDT, CDR2 YYEEEE. As every portion of the isolated RNA was reverse transcribed, the sequencing read expressed TCRB transcripts. Repertoires were generated with immunoSEQ multiplex PCR, while TCRdb's copy carries only in-frame clones and drops some. The table shows approximately 170,000 clones, with approximately 7.8% occurring only once. This chain uses TRBV5-6 with TRBJ2-5; 7 nucleotides line up with TRBD2. The TCR originated in a woman in her thirties or forties with type 1 diabetes. The source material was central memory CD4+ T cells from blood. CDR3 coding DNA: TGTGCCAGCAGCTCGGACGGGAGGTCGGAGACCCAGTACTTC. Protein sequence: CASSSDGRSETQYF.